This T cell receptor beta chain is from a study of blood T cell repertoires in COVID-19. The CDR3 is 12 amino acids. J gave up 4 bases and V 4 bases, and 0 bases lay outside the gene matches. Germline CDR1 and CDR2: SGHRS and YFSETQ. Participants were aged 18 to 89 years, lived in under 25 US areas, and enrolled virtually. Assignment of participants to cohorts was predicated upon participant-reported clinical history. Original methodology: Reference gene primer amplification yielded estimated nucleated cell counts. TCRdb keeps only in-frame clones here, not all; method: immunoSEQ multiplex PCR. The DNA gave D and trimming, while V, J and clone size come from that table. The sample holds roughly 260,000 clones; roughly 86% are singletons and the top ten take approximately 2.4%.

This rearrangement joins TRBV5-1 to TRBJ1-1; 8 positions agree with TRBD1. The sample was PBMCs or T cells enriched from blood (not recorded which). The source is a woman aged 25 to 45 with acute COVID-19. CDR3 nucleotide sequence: TGCGCCAGCAGCCAGGGGGCCACTGAAGCTTTCTTT. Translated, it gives CASSQGATEAFF.